The clone carrying this T cell receptor beta chain has at least ten counts. Its specificity is not known. The entry originates in a study of identical twins. Overall study results and limits: Surplus twin overlap in beta out-of-frame sequences was less pronounced.

TCRdb independently ran MiXCR on the 5' RACE reads; one entry per CDR3 protein. Of around 250,000 distinct CDR3 sequences in the sample, 6.5% were seen once. In germline, CDR1 is SQVTM, CDR2 ANQGSEA. There are 14 residues in the CDR3. Trimming removed 3 bases at V and 2 bases at J, with 11 bases between. The same data also went into a second study, on T cells expressing NK-cell markers.

The sequencing input was CD8+ T cells sorted from blood. This chain joins TRBV29-1 and TRBJ1-3, with unresolved D. The source of this sequence is a woman aged 18-35 years in good health. In DNA form, the CDR3 reads TGCAGCGTTGAGGGAATAGGTACTGGAAACACCATATATTTT. Translating it yields CSVEGIGTGNTIYF.